This T cell receptor (beta chain) emerged from a study of cytomegalovirus exposure and HLA in healthy donors. Background on the study: The approximately 120 validation repertoires used the same platform as the 650 to 850 first-cohort repertoires, a later analysis reported.

A single count supports this clone. Its antigen remains unknown. Study results and caveats: The authors enumerated 150 to 200 TCR beta chains as linked to cytomegalovirus. Reportedly, diagnosis of cytomegalovirus status by the classifier showed high specificity and sensitivity. Under in vitro conditions, a few CMV-associated chains were confirmed as specific for CMV antigens.

Measured with immunoSEQ multiplex PCR; TCRdb has only the in-frame clones, and not every one. The table records approximately 72,000 clones, 90% to 95% of them present only once. CDR3 size: 15 residues. The ends were cut back, 4 bases at V and 2 bases at J, with 15 bases in the middle. In germline, CDR1 is MNHNY, CDR2 SVGAGI (reference sequence). The sample comprised PBMCs. The receptor comes from a woman aged 18-29 years in good health and CMV-seronegative. The V gene is TRBV6-6, the J gene TRBJ2-7, with a possible D match to TRBD2 (6 bases). The CDR3 sequence: CASSSPGGNAYEQYF. The CDR3 DNA follows: TGTGCCAGCAGTTCCCCCGGGGGAAATGCCTACGAGCAGTACTTC.